This T cell receptor (beta chain) was observed in a study of blood T cell repertoires in COVID-19. Study summary: Donors in the United States, Italy and Spain gave samples during acute or convalescent COVID-19. From T cells, B-cell-depleted T cells, or PBMCs came the material, which was cDNA or gDNA.

Original processing notes: How many nucleated cells were present was estimated from reference gene primer amplification. The method was immunoSEQ multiplex PCR; TCRdb's version includes in-frame clones alone and lacks a portion of them. V and J calls and clone size come straight from that table; D and trimming were deduced from the DNA. The data contain approximately 74,000 clones, 60% to 80% of them singletons. The ends were cut back, 1 base at V and 3 bases at J, with 5 bases in the middle. The CDR3 totals 13 residues. Germline V gene sequence: CDR1 SGHDN, CDR2 FVKESK. The V gene is TRBV14, the J gene TRBJ2-3, with D possibly TRBD1 on 5 matching bases. This clonotype was sampled from a man in his sixties with acute or convalescent COVID-19. The material sequenced was peripheral blood. Written as DNA, the CDR3 is TGTGCCAGCAGCCAAGCAGGGACAGATACGCAGTATTTT. This gives the protein CASSQAGTDTQYF.